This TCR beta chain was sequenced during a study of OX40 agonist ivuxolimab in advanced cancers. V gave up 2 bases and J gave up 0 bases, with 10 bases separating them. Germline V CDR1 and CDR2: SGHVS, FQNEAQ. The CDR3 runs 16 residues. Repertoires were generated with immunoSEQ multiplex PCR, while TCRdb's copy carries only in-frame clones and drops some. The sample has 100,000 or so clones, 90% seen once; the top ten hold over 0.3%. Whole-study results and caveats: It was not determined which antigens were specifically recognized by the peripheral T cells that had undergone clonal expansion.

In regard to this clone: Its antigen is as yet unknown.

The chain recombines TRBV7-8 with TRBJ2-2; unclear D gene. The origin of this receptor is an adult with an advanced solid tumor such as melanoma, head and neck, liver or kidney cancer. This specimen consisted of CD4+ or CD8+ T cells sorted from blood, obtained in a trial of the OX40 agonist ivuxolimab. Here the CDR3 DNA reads TGTGCCAGCAGCTTATTGGCGTACACGAACACCGGGGAGCTGTTTTTT. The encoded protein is CASSLLAYTNTGELFF.